This T cell receptor beta chain derives from a study of blood T cell repertoires in COVID-19. Study overall: Both acute and convalescent COVID-19 samples were obtained from the United States, Italy and Spain. PBMCs, B-cell-depleted T cells, or T cells provided the cDNA or gDNA that made up the material.

How the authors handled the data: Estimation of nucleated cell counts was performed using reference gene primer amplification. Generated by immunoSEQ multiplex PCR, the TCRdb table keeps only in-frame clones and is missing some. Clone size and the V and J calls come from that table; the DNA yielded D and trimming. The table lists roughly 140,000 clones, under 90% of them singletons. Germline assignment: CDR1 SGHDT and CDR2 YYEEEE. The CDR3 is 13 amino acids. V gave up 1 base and J gave up 12 bases; unmatched junction bases: 8. The TCR originated in a woman aged 80 or over in a cohort sampled during active or convalescent COVID-19. The genes are TRBV5-6 and TRBJ2-3; 7 positions match TRBD1. Sequenced input: peripheral blood. The CDR3 spells CASSLTPTGSQYF. For the CDR3, the DNA is TGTGCCAGCAGCTTGACCCCGACAGGGTCCCAGTATTTT.